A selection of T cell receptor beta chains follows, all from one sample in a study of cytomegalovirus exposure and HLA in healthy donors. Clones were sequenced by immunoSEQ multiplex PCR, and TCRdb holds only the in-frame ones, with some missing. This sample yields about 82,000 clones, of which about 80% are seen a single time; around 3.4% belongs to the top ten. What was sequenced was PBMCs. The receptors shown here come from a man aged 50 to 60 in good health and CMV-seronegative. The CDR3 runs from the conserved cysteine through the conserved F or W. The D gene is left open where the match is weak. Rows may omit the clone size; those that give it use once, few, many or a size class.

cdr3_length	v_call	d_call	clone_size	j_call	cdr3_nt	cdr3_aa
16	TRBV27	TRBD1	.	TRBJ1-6	TGTGCCTCCAACAGGGGCTCCAGCTCCTATAATTCACCCCTCCACTTT	CASNRGSSSYNSPLHF
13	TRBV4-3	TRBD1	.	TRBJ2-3	TGCGCCAGCAGCCAAGAAACTGGCAGGGGGCAATATTTT	CASSQETGRGQYF
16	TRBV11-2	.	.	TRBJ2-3	TGTGCCAGCAGCCGTCGGGCGGACAGTTACACAGATACGCAGTATTTT	CASSRRADSYTDTQYF
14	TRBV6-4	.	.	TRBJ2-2	TGTGCCAGCAGTGCGGGACAAAACACCGGGGAGCTGTTTTTT	CASSAGQNTGELFF
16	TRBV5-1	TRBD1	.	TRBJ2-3	TGCGCCAGCAGCTTGAGTGCAGGGGGTAGCACAGATACGCAGTATTTT	CASSLSAGGSTDTQYF
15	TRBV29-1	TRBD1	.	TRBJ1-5	TGCAGCGTGGCTAACAGGGGATCTAGCAATCAGCCCCAGCATTTT	CSVANRGSSNQPQHF
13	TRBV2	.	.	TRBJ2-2	TGTGCCAGCACCTTGGAGGGGACCGGGGAGCTGTTTTTT	CASTLEGTGELFF
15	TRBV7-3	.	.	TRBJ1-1	TGTTCCAGCAGCCCCGACTCAGGGTTGAACACTGAAGCTTTCTTT	CSSSPDSGLNTEAFF
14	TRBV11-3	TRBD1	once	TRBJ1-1	TGTGCCAGCAGTCAGGGGACAGGGAACACTGAAGCTTTCTTT	CASSQGTGNTEAFF
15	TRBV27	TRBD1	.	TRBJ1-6	TGTGCCAGCAGTTTTATCGGACAGGGAATTTCACCCCTCCACTTT	CASSFIGQGISPLHF
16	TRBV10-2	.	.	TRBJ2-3	TGCGCCAGCAGCCGATCGCCAGTATATGGCACAGATACGCAGTATTTT	CASSRSPVYGTDTQYF
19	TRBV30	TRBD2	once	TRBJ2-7	TGTGCCTGGAGTGCCCGCAGGACTAGCGGGGGGGGCGTAAGGTACGAGCAGTACTTC	CAWSARRTSGGGVRYEQYF
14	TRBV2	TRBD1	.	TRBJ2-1	TGTGCCAGCAACGGACAGGGCTCCTACAATGAGCAGTTCTTC	CASNGQGSYNEQFF
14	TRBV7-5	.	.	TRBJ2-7	TGTGTCAGAAGCGGTCGGGACACCTCCTACGAGCAGTACTTC	CVRSGRDTSYEQYF
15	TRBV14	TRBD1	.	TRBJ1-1	TGTGCCAGCAGCCACCTCGGGACAGGGTACTCCGAAGCTTTCTTT	CASSHLGTGYSEAFF
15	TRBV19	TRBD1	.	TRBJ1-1	TGTGCCAGTAGTATAGATACAACGGGACAGGGAGGAGCTTTCTTT	CASSIDTTGQGGAFF
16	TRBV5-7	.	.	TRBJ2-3	TGTGCCAGCAGCTTGGGGGAGTTCGTCGGGACAGATACGCAGTATTTT	CASSLGEFVGTDTQYF
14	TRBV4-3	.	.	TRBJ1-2	TGCGCCAGCAGCCAAGATGGCCCCTCGAGGGGCTACACCTTC	CASSQDGPSRGYTF
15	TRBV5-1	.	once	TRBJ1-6	TGCGCCAGCAGCTTGGGTCAGGGTCTGAATTCACCCCTCCACTTT	CASSLGQGLNSPLHF
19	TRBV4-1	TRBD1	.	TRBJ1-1	TGCGCCAGCAGCCAAGATCCCTTGTATACAGGGGGCTTTGACACTGAAGCTTTCTTT	CASSQDPLYTGGFDTEAFF
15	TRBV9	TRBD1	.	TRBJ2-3	TGTGCCAGCAGCGTAGGTCAGGGGGCCACAGATACGCAGTATTTT	CASSVGQGATDTQYF
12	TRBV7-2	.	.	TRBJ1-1	TGTGCCAGCAGCACCTATCAGGGTCATGCTTTCTTT	CASSTYQGHAFF